This T cell receptor (beta chain) was identified during a study of molecular identifiers for immune sequencing clone quantification. The CDR3 loop spans 12 amino acids. The V end was cut by 0 bases, the J end by 4 bases, with 6 bases between. Germline CDR1 GTSNPN, CDR2 SVGIG (reference sequence). TCRdb fed the PCR reads into MiXCR, producing one record per CDR3 protein. Among 350,000 or so distinct CDR3 sequences listed, over 20% were seen once. Researchers sorted naive CD8 T cells as cells that were CD8+CD4-CCR7+CD45RA+. This clonotype occurred many times. The TCR sequence derives from a human donor in good health. Some libraries in this study had Jurkat cell RNA spiked in. V gene TRBV30 combines with J gene TRBJ1-1; unclear D gene. Sequenced material: naive CD8+ T cells from blood, with Jurkat cell RNA spiked in. Noted subset: FACS-sorted CD8+CD4-CCR7+CD45RA+ naive T cells. CDR3 in DNA: TGTGCCTGGAGTGTAAGCAGCACTGAAGCTTTCTTT. This encodes CAWSVSSTEAFF.